Listed below are T cell receptor beta chains from one sample, sequenced in a study of control samples from healthy donors and cancer patients. Sequenced by immunoSEQ multiplex PCR; TCRdb stores in-frame clones only, minus some. The sample comprises around 100,000 clones, roughly 90% of which are singletons, and around 3% rests with the top ten. Source material: blood. The receptors originated from a human donor in good health. The donor label of this sample is uncertain. CDR3s include the opening cysteine and the closing phenylalanine or tryptophan. The D gene is left open where the match is weak. Clone size is given for some rows only: seen once, a few or many times, or a class if the clone is expanded.

CDR3: CASAIPGQGLEKLFF
DNA: TGTGCCAGCGCCATTCCGGGACAGGGGTTGGAAAAACTGTTTTTT
J: TRBJ1-4
D: TRBD1
V: TRBV5-6
size: NA

CDR3: CASSPIGFEGYTF
DNA: TGTGCCAGCTCACCAATCGGCTTTGAAGGCTACACCTTC
J: TRBJ1-2
D: NA
V: TRBV18
size: NA

CDR3: CASSQALGSEQYF
DNA: TGTGCCAGCAGCCAAGCCCTAGGTAGCGAGCAGTACTTC
J: TRBJ2-7
D: NA
V: TRBV4-2
size: NA

CDR3: CATSDKKGSLFF
DNA: TGTGCCACCAGTGACAAAAAGGGTTCGCTGTTTTTT
J: TRBJ1-4
D: NA
V: TRBV24-1
size: once

CDR3: CASRGQGTEAFF
DNA: TGTGCCAGCAGGGGACAGGGTACTGAAGCTTTCTTT
J: TRBJ1-1
D: TRBD1
V: TRBV2
size: once

CDR3: CSASIPIPIGQPQHF
DNA: TGCAGTGCTAGTATCCCCATCCCGATAGGCCAGCCCCAGCATTTT
J: TRBJ1-5
D: NA
V: TRBV20-1
size: NA

CDR3: CAWTAEVRGEQYF
DNA: TGTGCCTGGACCGCGGAAGTTCGAGGGGAGCAGTACTTC
J: TRBJ2-7
D: NA
V: TRBV30
size: NA

CDR3: CASSEGLWGPQHF
DNA: TGTGCCAGCAGTGAGGGCCTATGGGGGCCCCAGCATTTT
J: TRBJ1-5
D: NA
V: TRBV2
size: NA

CDR3: CASGPLDTEAFF
DNA: TGTGCCAGCGGCCCCCTCGACACTGAAGCTTTCTTT
J: TRBJ1-1
D: NA
V: TRBV5-6
size: once

CDR3: CASKRGESGNVLTF
DNA: TGTGCCAGTAAAAGAGGGGAGAGTGGCAACGTCCTGACTTTC
J: TRBJ2-6
D: NA
V: TRBV19
size: NA

CDR3: CASSPTTTGLGGEKLFF
DNA: TGTGCCAGCAGCCCGACGACTACAGGATTGGGGGGTGAAAAACTGTTTTTT
J: TRBJ1-4
D: NA
V: TRBV9
size: NA

CDR3: CASSHQNSPQKAGELFF
DNA: TGTGCCAGCAGCCACCAGAACAGCCCCCAGAAGGCCGGGGAGCTGTTTTTT
J: TRBJ2-2
D: NA
V: TRBV3-1/TRBV3-2
size: NA

CDR3: CASSPDKLIYNEQFF
DNA: TGTGCCAGCAGCCCCGACAAATTAATTTACAATGAGCAGTTCTTC
J: TRBJ2-1
D: NA
V: TRBV6-6
size: NA

CDR3: CASSYSRDRGQKLFF
DNA: TGTGCCAGCAGTTACTCTAGGGACAGGGGGCAGAAACTGTTTTTT
J: TRBJ1-4
D: TRBD1
V: TRBV6-5
size: NA

CDR3: CASSDTPYGYTF
DNA: TGTGCCAGCAGTGACACCCCTTATGGCTACACCTTC
J: TRBJ1-2
D: NA
V: TRBV6-1
size: NA

CDR3: CAWSPTGGLSSQPQHF
DNA: TGTGCCTGGTCTCCAACGGGTGGATTGAGTAGTCAGCCCCAGCATTTT
J: TRBJ1-5
D: NA
V: TRBV30
size: NA

CDR3: CASSNRDNGKLFF
DNA: TGTGCCAGCAGTAACCGGGACAACGGCAAGCTGTTTTTT
J: TRBJ2-2
D: NA
V: TRBV6-5
size: NA

CDR3: CASSLGGQRGNEQFF
DNA: TGTGCCAGCAGCTTAGGGGGACAGCGGGGGAATGAGCAGTTCTTC
J: TRBJ2-1
D: NA
V: TRBV11-3
size: NA

CDR3: CAITPGTVDTGELFF
DNA: TGTGCCATCACCCCCGGGACAGTAGACACCGGGGAGCTGTTTTTT
J: TRBJ2-2
D: TRBD1
V: TRBV10-3
size: NA

CDR3: CASSLETGRGTEAFF
DNA: TGCGCCAGCAGCTTGGAAACCGGGAGGGGCACTGAAGCTTTCTTT
J: TRBJ1-1
D: NA
V: TRBV5-1
size: NA

CDR3: CASKNPGQSYGYTF
DNA: TGTGCCAGTAAGAATCCGGGACAGAGCTATGGCTACACCTTC
J: TRBJ1-2
D: TRBD1
V: TRBV19
size: NA

CDR3: CASSQGKGARHRSDQETQYF
DNA: TGTGCCAGCAGCCAAGGAAAGGGGGCCCGCCACAGGAGTGACCAAGAGACCCAGTACTTC
J: TRBJ2-5
D: TRBD1
V: TRBV14
size: NA

CDR3: CASSSSQSRRSDDEQYF
DNA: TGTGCCAGCAGTTCATCCCAGAGCCGAAGGTCAGACGACGAGCAGTACTTC
J: TRBJ2-7
D: NA
V: TRBV6-2/TRBV6-3
size: NA

CDR3: CASSFGTGGNQPQHF
DNA: TGTGCCAGCAGCTTCGGGACAGGGGGCAATCAGCCCCAGCATTTT
J: TRBJ1-5
D: TRBD1
V: TRBV5-4
size: NA

CDR3: CASSLFWDRENEQYF
DNA: TGTGCCAGCAGCTTATTTTGGGACAGGGAAAACGAGCAGTACTTC
J: TRBJ2-7
D: TRBD1
V: TRBV5-6
size: NA

CDR3: CSVQTTYGYTF
DNA: TGCAGCGTTCAAACGACCTATGGCTACACCTTC
J: TRBJ1-2
D: NA
V: TRBV29-1
size: NA

CDR3: CASSAGSGQARNYGYTF
DNA: TGTGCCAGCAGCGCGGGCTCGGGACAGGCTCGAAACTATGGCTACACCTTC
J: TRBJ1-2
D: TRBD1
V: TRBV9
size: NA

CDR3: CASSPGSGAQFF
DNA: TGTGCCAGCAGCCCCGGCAGCGGAGCCCAGTTCTTC
J: TRBJ2-1
D: NA
V: TRBV14
size: NA

CDR3: CASSDKLIRGRLGGTEAFF
DNA: TGTGCCAGCAGTGACAAATTGATTAGGGGGCGCCTGGGGGGCACTGAAGCTTTCTTT
J: TRBJ1-1
D: TRBD1
V: TRBV6-4
size: once

CDR3: CASSSPRRTGTTGELFF
DNA: TGTGCCAGCAGCTCCCCCCGCCGGACAGGGACCACCGGGGAGCTGTTTTTT
J: TRBJ2-2
D: TRBD1
V: TRBV7-8
size: NA

CDR3: CASSPGGPNSNQPQHF
DNA: TGTGCCAGCAGTCCAGGGGGCCCCAATAGCAATCAGCCCCAGCATTTT
J: TRBJ1-5
D: TRBD1
V: TRBV5-6
size: NA

CDR3: CASGRTSGVSYNEQFF
DNA: TGTGCTAGTGGTCGGACTAGCGGGGTCTCCTACAATGAGCAGTTCTTC
J: TRBJ2-1
D: TRBD2
V: TRBV12-5
size: NA

CDR3: CSVEDSDRMYEQYF
DNA: TGCAGCGTTGAAGATTCGGACCGTATGTACGAGCAGTACTTC
J: TRBJ2-7
D: NA
V: TRBV29-1
size: NA

CDR3: CATSDRWGLPHEQFF
DNA: TGTGCCACCAGTGACCGGTGGGGGCTCCCCCATGAGCAGTTCTTC
J: TRBJ2-1
D: NA
V: TRBV24-1
size: once

CDR3: CASSDGGAEAFF
DNA: TGTGCCAGCAGTGACGGGGGGGCTGAAGCTTTCTTT
J: TRBJ1-1
D: NA
V: TRBV6-4
size: NA

CDR3: CASSSLATIYF
DNA: TGTGCCAGCAGCTCCTTGGCCACCATATATTTT
J: TRBJ1-3
D: NA
V: TRBV11-2
size: NA

CDR3: CASSPGTGYGYTF
DNA: TGTGCCAGCTCACCTGGGACAGGTTATGGCTACACCTTC
J: TRBJ1-2
D: TRBD1
V: TRBV18
size: NA

CDR3: CASRNTNRGGYEQYF
DNA: TGTGCCAGCCGTAACACAAACAGGGGCGGGTACGAGCAGTACTTC
J: TRBJ2-7
D: TRBD1
V: TRBV6-4
size: NA

CDR3: CSVEDGQGYNQPQHF
DNA: TGCAGCGTTGAGGATGGGCAGGGCTACAATCAGCCCCAGCATTTT
J: TRBJ1-5
D: NA
V: TRBV29-1
size: NA

CDR3: CASSEQGDNSPLHF
DNA: TGTGCCAGCAGTGAACAGGGAGATAATTCACCCCTCCACTTT
J: TRBJ1-6
D: NA
V: TRBV2
size: NA